A single sample is the source of the 3 T cell receptor beta chains below, sequenced in a study of OX40 agonist ivuxolimab in advanced cancers. Clones were read by immunoSEQ multiplex PCR, and TCRdb kept only the in-frame ones, dropping some. Of around 84,000 clones in the sample, around 84% are singletons; the top ten hold around 7.3%. The specimen comprised CD4+ or CD8+ T cells sorted from blood, sampled in a trial of the OX40 agonist ivuxolimab. These receptors originate from an adult with an advanced solid tumor such as melanoma, head and neck, liver or kidney cancer.

This chain joins TRBV5-1 and TRBJ1-4; tentative D call: TRBD1 (6 bases). V gave up 0 bases and J gave up 8 bases, with 14 bases separating them. CDR3 size: 15 residues. CDR1 and CDR2 from the germline V gene are SGHRS and YFSETQ. The CDR3 coding sequence is TGCGCCAGCAGCTTGGAGGCAGGGGTTTACGAAAAACTGTTTTTT. Protein sequence: CASSLEAGVYEKLFF. Full variable domain (rest looked up from reference TRBV5-1 and TRBJ1-4): KAGVTQTPRYLIKTRGQQVTLSCSPISGHRSVSWYQQTPGQGLQFLFEYFSETQRNKGNFPGRFSGRQFSNSRSEMNVSTLELGDSALYLCASSLEAGVYEKLFFGSGTQLSVL.

The chain is built from TRBV21-1 and TRBJ2-7. TRBV21-1 is classified as a pseudogene. This CDR3 spans 19 amino acids. In DNA form, the CDR3 reads TGTGCCAGCAGCAAAATATCGAGCAAAGAACCGGGACCCACCTACGAGCAGTACTTC. This sequence encodes CASSKISSKEPGPTYEQYF.

The chain couples TRBV29-1 to TRBJ1-4, with D possibly matching TRBD1 (5 bases). There are 13 residues in the CDR3. Per germline, CDR1 SQVTM and CDR2 ANQGSEA. The V end was cut by 7 bases, the J end by 4 bases, with 13 bases between. The CDR3 reads CSAGRGNNEKLFF. Here the CDR3 DNA reads TGCAGCGCCGGACGGGGCAATAATGAAAAACTGTTTTTT. Using reference TRBV29-1 and TRBJ1-4 for the parts outside the CDR3, the full variable domain is SAVISQKPSRDICQRGTSLTIQCQVDSQVTMMFWYRQQPGQSLTLIATANQGSEATYESGFVIDKFPISRPNLTFSTLTVSNMSPEDSSIYLCSAGRGNNEKLFFGSGTQLSVL.